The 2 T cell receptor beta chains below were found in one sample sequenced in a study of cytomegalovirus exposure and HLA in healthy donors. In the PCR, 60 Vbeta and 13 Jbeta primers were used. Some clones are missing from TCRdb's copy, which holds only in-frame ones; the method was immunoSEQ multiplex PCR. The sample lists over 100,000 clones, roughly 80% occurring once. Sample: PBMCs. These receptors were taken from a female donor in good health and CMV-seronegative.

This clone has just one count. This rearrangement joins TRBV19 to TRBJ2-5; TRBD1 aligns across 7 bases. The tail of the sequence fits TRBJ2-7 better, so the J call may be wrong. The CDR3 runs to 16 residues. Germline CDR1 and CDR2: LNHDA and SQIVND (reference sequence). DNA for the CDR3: TGTGCCAGTAGTTCGAGGCGAGAGGGGGCCTCCTACGAGCAGTACTTC. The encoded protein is CASSSRREGASYEQYF.

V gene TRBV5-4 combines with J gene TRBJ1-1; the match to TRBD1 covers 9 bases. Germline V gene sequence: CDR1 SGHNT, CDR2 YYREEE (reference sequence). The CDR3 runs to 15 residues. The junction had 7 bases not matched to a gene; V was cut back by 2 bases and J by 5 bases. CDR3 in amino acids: CASSFDRGSITEAFF. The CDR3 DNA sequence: TGTGCCAGCAGCTTTGACAGGGGGAGCATTACTGAAGCTTTCTTT.